The 32 T cell receptor beta chains below were found in one sample sequenced in a study of CD8 T cells in Susac syndrome. RNA totalling roughly 0.45 to 1 ug underwent reverse transcription with random hexamers. TCRdb re-analysed the immunoSEQ multiplex PCR reads in MiXCR, keeping a single row per CDR3 protein. The sample lists about 90,000 distinct CDR3 sequences; about 93% were seen once. Sequenced material: CD8+ T cells from PBMCs. The receptors shown here come from a human donor in good health.

The chain has TRBV27 and TRBJ2-1, with 9 bases identical to TRBD2. V shed 5 bases, J shed 5 bases, and the junction held 7 bases outside the gene matches. Germline loops: CDR1 MNHEY, CDR2 SMNVEV (reference sequence). The CDR3 loop spans 15 amino acids. The CDR3 loop is CASSPLSGGNNEQFF. The DNA of the CDR3 is TGTGCCAGCAGTCCCCTTAGCGGGGGCAACAATGAGCAGTTCTTC.

The rearrangement links TRBV5-6 to TRBJ1-5, with D unresolved. Germline CDR1 is SGHDT and CDR2 is YYEEEE. V was shortened by 0 bases and J by 2 bases, with 9 bases between the two germline ends. This CDR3 is built from 15 residues. The CDR3 protein is CASSLGGPGNQPQHF. The CDR3 region has the DNA TGTGCCAGCAGCTTGGGCGGGCCGGGCAATCAGCCCCAGCATTTT.

The count of this clonotype is one. The chain links TRBV20-1 to TRBJ1-2; 8 bases match TRBD1. Germline lookup yields CDR1 DFQATT and CDR2 SNEGSKA (reference sequence). V shed 3 bases and J 3 bases; nucleotides not matched to a gene: 9. The CDR3 loop spans 15 amino acids. CDR3 in DNA: TGCAGTGCTAGTGACGGACAGGGATTCGACTATGGCTACACCTTC. Amino acid sequence: CSASDGQGFDYGYTF.

The rearrangement uses TRBV7-2 and TRBJ1-1; no reliable D call. Germline V gives CDR1 SGHTA, CDR2 FQGNSA. The CDR3 is 14 amino acids. Trimming shortened V by 2 bases and J by 4 bases, and 11 bases separated the two germline ends. The CDR3 loop reads CASSLRDWGTEAFF. The CDR3 nucleotides read TGTGCCAGCAGCTTACGTGACTGGGGCACTGAAGCTTTCTTT. Supplemented by reference TRBV7-2 and TRBJ1-1, the full variable domain reads GAGVSQSPSNKVTEKGKDVELRCDPISGHTALYWYRQSLGQGLEFLIYFQGNSAPDKSGLPSDRFSAERTGGSVSTLTIQRTQQEDSAVYLCASSLRDWGTEAFFGQGTRLTVV.

The CDR3 is CASSFTGESYEQYF. In nucleotides, the CDR3 is TGTGCCAGCAGTTTCACAGGGGAATCCTACGAGCAGTACTTC. This chain uses TRBV27 with TRBJ2-7; 7 nucleotides match TRBD1. V shed 3 bases, J shed 1 base, and the junction held 3 bases outside the gene matches. The CDR3 totals 14 residues. From germline, CDR1 is MNHEY and CDR2 SMNVEV (reference sequence).

The chain has TRBV14 and TRBJ2-7; either TRBD1 or TRBD2 may supply D (5 bases each). This CDR3 is 12 amino acids long. The germline V gene encodes CDR1 SGHDN and CDR2 FVKESK. The germline V and J ends were trimmed by 3 bases and 5 bases, with 8 bases remaining between them. Here the CDR3 reads CASSHGGHEQYF. The CDR3 DNA sequence: TGTGCCAGCAGCCATGGGGGTCACGAGCAGTACTTC. The full variable domain, in which reference TRBV14 and TRBJ2-7 provide the parts outside the CDR3, is EAGVTQFPSHSVIEKGQTVTLRCDPISGHDNLYWYRRVMGKEIKFLLHFVKESKQDESGMPNNRFLAERTGGTYSTLKVQPAELEDSGVYFCASSHGGHEQYFGPGTRLTVT.

Written as DNA, the CDR3 is TGCAGTGCTAGAGAGGAAGCGAACCAGTCCTACGAGCAGTACTTC. This encodes CSAREEANQSYEQYF. The V gene is TRBV20-1, the J gene TRBJ2-7; D is undetermined. V shed 0 bases and J shed 1 base, with 13 bases lying between them. The CDR3 contains 15 residues. Germline CDR1 and CDR2: DFQATT and SNEGSKA (reference sequence).

The chain couples TRBV6-1 to TRBJ1-2, with unresolved D. Trimming removed 8 bases at V and 6 bases at J, with 22 bases between. The CDR3 has 15 residues. Germline CDR1 is MNHNS and CDR2 is SASEGT. The CDR3 spells CASRSNFSLRDGYTF. CDR3 bases: TGTGCCAGCCGGTCCAACTTCTCCCTAAGAGATGGCTACACCTTC.

The V call is TRBV5-6, the J call TRBJ2-7; 10 nucleotides agree with TRBD1. Germline loops: CDR1 SGHDT, CDR2 YYEEEE. The J segment lost 3 bases and the V segment lost 4 bases, leaving 7 bases of the junction unmatched. This CDR3 spans 15 amino acids. The CDR3 DNA sequence: TGTGCCAGCAGCCTCCGGGACAGGGGAGACTACGAGCAGTACTTC. Protein product: CASSLRDRGDYEQYF.

The rearrangement uses TRBV27 and TRBJ2-7, with 10 bases aligning to TRBD1. The V gene's germline CDR1 is MNHEY and CDR2 SMNVEV (reference sequence). V shed 5 bases, J shed 6 bases, and the junction held 7 bases outside the gene matches. The CDR3 is 14 residues long. The CDR3 DNA reads as TGTGCCAGCAGTCTCCGACAGGGGGCTCGCGAGCAGTACTTC. Translation gives CASSLRQGAREQYF.

The chain joins TRBV13 to TRBJ2-3; D not resolved. V dropped 7 bases and J dropped 1 base, with 9 bases sitting between them. The V gene's germline CDR1 is PRHDT and CDR2 FYEKMQ (reference sequence). CDR3 length equals 13 residues. CDR3: CASNKGRTDTQYF. The DNA for the CDR3 is TGTGCCAGCAATAAGGGCCGCACAGATACGCAGTATTTT.

The rearrangement uses TRBV5-5 and TRBJ1-1; D is perhaps TRBD1 (5 bases). The CDR3 length is 12 residues. With 0 bases removed from V and 7 bases from J, the gap between germline ends came to 7 bases. Germline loops: CDR1 SGHKS, CDR2 YYEKEE (reference sequence). This CDR3 reads CASSLVQGEAFF. The CDR3 nucleotides are TGTGCCAGCAGCTTGGTCCAGGGTGAAGCTTTCTTT.

The chain has TRBV7-9 and TRBJ2-7, with 9 bases that match TRBD1. The CDR3 length is 17 residues. Trimming cost V 6 bases and J 4 bases; bases outside gene matches: 16. Looked up from germline, CDR1 is SEHNR and CDR2 is FQNEAQ (reference sequence). CDR3 bases: TGTGCCAGCAGTCCCGTGGAAACGGGACAGGGTTGGTACGAGCAGTACTTC. This gives the protein CASSPVETGQGWYEQYF.

The chain links TRBV9 to TRBJ1-1; D is unclear. Germline CDR1 reads SGDLS; CDR2 reads YYNGEE. Trimming removed 2 bases at V and 1 base at J, with 6 bases between. This CDR3 is built from 13 residues. This chain's CDR3 is CASSVEPNTEAFF. CDR3 nucleotides: TGTGCCAGCAGCGTGGAACCGAACACTGAAGCTTTCTTT.

The chain recombines TRBV29-1 with TRBJ1-1; a possible D gene is TRBD1 (5 bases). Germline CDR1 is SQVTM and CDR2 is ANQGSEA. CDR3 length: 10 amino acids. In nucleotides, the CDR3 is TGCAGGGGGGAGGGGACTGAAGCTTTCTTT. This gives the protein CRGEGTEAFF.

This chain's CDR3 is CSAIAHSRRANTEAFF. CDR3 in DNA: TGCAGTGCCATAGCCCACTCAAGAAGGGCGAACACTGAAGCTTTCTTT. The chain uses TRBV20-1 and TRBJ1-1; D ambiguous. This CDR3 region has 16 residues. Looked up from germline, CDR1 is DFQATT and CDR2 is SNEGSKA (reference sequence). The V end was cut by 6 bases, the J end by 1 base, with 21 bases between.

The CDR3 sequence: CASSPGGGQPQHF. In nucleotides, the CDR3 is TGCGCCAGCAGCCCCGGCGGGGGACAGCCCCAGCATTTT. The chain links TRBV5-1 to TRBJ1-5; perhaps TRBD1 as D (5 bases). CDR1 is SGHRS and CDR2 is YFSETQ in the germline V gene. V was trimmed by 4 bases and J by 7 bases, leaving 12 bases between them. The CDR3 loop spans 13 amino acids.

This chain joins TRBV13 and TRBJ2-7, with a tentative D call TRBD2 (6 bases). CDR3 length: 14 residues. Germline V gene data show CDR1 as PRHDT and CDR2 as FYEKMQ (reference sequence). The germline V and J ends were trimmed by 3 bases and 2 bases, with 11 bases remaining between them. Here the CDR3 reads CASSFGGGTYEQYF. CDR3 nucleotides: TGTGCCAGCAGCTTTGGTGGGGGGACCTACGAGCAGTACTTC.

This chain joins TRBV13 and TRBJ1-3, with D hard to call. The germline V and J ends were trimmed by 5 bases and 3 bases, with 8 bases remaining between them. Germline lookup yields CDR1 PRHDT and CDR2 FYEKMQ (reference sequence). The CDR3 runs to 13 residues. This CDR3 is CASSAGVGNTIYF. CDR3 DNA: TGTGCCAGCAGCGCAGGCGTTGGAAACACCATATATTTT.

The J gene is TRBJ1-6, the V gene TRBV6-4; no clear D gene. V was shortened by 2 bases and J by 7 bases, with 6 bases between the two germline ends. The CDR3 runs 13 residues. The V gene's germline CDR1 is MRHNA and CDR2 SNTAGT. DNA for the CDR3: TGTGCCAGCAGTGACACGGACAATTCACCCCTCCACTTT. Amino acids: CASSDTDNSPLHF.

This chain joins TRBV6-5 and TRBJ2-7, with 7 bases matching TRBD2. With V trimmed by 4 bases and J by 2 bases, 2 bases remained unmatched. The V gene's germline CDR1 is MNHEY and CDR2 SVGAGI. The CDR3 loop spans 13 amino acids. For the CDR3, the DNA is TGTGCCAGCAGTTTACGGGGGGCCTACGAGCAGTACTTC. It is translated as CASSLRGAYEQYF.

As concerns this clonotype: The junction departs from the called germline gene at one end, perhaps through a read error. The CDR3 DNA reads TGTGCCAGCAGTTACTCGGGGACTTCCTACGGGCAGTACTTC. Protein: CASSYSGTSYGQYF. The genes are TRBV6-5 and TRBJ2-7; D is perhaps TRBD2 (6 bases). From germline, CDR1 is MNHEY and CDR2 SVGAGI. The CDR3 consists of 14 residues.

This clonotype was seen a few times. This chain joins TRBV11-2 and TRBJ2-7; unclear D gene. Germline V gene data show CDR1 as SGHAT and CDR2 as FQNNGV. The CDR3 is made up of 11 amino acids. The germline V and J ends were trimmed by 3 bases and 4 bases, with 4 bases remaining between them. Here the CDR3 reads CASSFNYEQYF. CDR3 bases: TGTGCCAGCAGCTTTAATTACGAGCAGTACTTC.

This clonotype has only a few counts. The rearrangement uses TRBV6-2 or TRBV6-3 and TRBJ1-2, with a possible D match to TRBD1 (5 bases). Per germline, CDR1 MNHEY and CDR2 SVGEGT. Trimming took off 2 bases at V and 8 bases at J, with 9 bases between the two ends. This CDR3 is 12 amino acids long. The CDR3 sequence: CASSYPGEGYTF. The DNA of the CDR3 is TGTGCCAGCAGTTACCCGGGGGAAGGCTACACCTTC.

The genes are TRBV7-9 and TRBJ1-2, with D perhaps matching TRBD1 (5 bases). The CDR3 totals 13 residues. Deletions cut 6 bases from V and 8 bases from J, with 16 bases between. Germline-derived CDR1 and CDR2 are SEHNR and FQNEAQ (reference sequence). DNA of the CDR3: TGTGCCAGCAGGAGATCAGGGACGGGAGGCTACACCTTC. Its translation is CASRRSGTGGYTF.

The chain employs TRBV2 and TRBJ2-3; D perhaps matches TRBD2 (6 bases). This CDR3 region has 15 residues. Germline loops: CDR1 SNHLY, CDR2 FYNNEI. V lost 6 bases and J lost 2, with 15 bases in between. CDR3 sequence: CASRGSGLATDTQYF. CDR3 DNA sequence: TGTGCCAGCAGGGGGTCGGGACTTGCCACAGATACGCAGTATTTT.

This clonotype was detected once. The gene calls are TRBV12-3 or TRBV12-4 and TRBJ2-4; 9 nucleotides line up with TRBD1. V was clipped by 6 bases and J by 6 bases; unmatched bases: 9. This CDR3 has 15 residues. CDR3 sequence (DNA): TGTGCCAGCAGGGGCGGGACAGGGCGAAGAAACATTCAGTACTTC. This encodes CASRGGTGRRNIQYF.

The rearrangement links TRBV11-2 to TRBJ1-3; unclear D gene. The CDR3 spans 14 residues. Trimming stripped 7 bases from V and 7 bases from J, with 17 bases between. The germline V gene has CDR1 SGHAT and CDR2 FQNNGV. DNA of the CDR3: TGTGCCAGCAACCCCGGCGGAGGGTTTAACACCATATATTTT. Translation gives CASNPGGGFNTIYF. The full variable domain, its missing parts supplied by reference TRBV11-2 and TRBJ1-3, is EAGVAQSPRYKIIEKRQSVAFWCNPISGHATLYWYQQILGQGPKLLIQFQNNGVVDDSQLPKDRFSAERLKGVDSTLKIQPAKLEDSAVYLCASNPGGGFNTIYFGEGSWLTVV.

The chain joins TRBV20-1 to TRBJ2-7; 7 positions match TRBD2. After removal of 0 bases from V and 0 bases from J, the junction contained 5 bases not matched to a gene. Per germline, CDR1 DFQATT and CDR2 SNEGSKA (reference sequence). This CDR3 contains 15 residues. CDR3 sequence reads: CSARDLGLSSYEQYF. CDR3 nucleotides: TGCAGTGCTAGAGATCTGGGACTATCCTCCTACGAGCAGTACTTC.

The rearrangement uses TRBV7-2 and TRBJ2-1; 13 bases agree with TRBD2. This CDR3 is 15 amino acids long. Germline values: CDR1 SGHTA, CDR2 FQGNSA. V shed 5 bases and J 4 bases; nucleotides not matched to a gene: 2. CDR3 in DNA: TGTGCCAGCAGCCAACTAGCGGGGGGGTACAATGAGCAGTTCTTC. The encoded protein is CASSQLAGGYNEQFF.

The chain recombines TRBV14 with TRBJ1-1, with TRBD1 as a possible D gene (5 bases). The CDR3 consists of 12 residues. Germline CDR1 SGHDN, CDR2 FVKESK. Between the trimmed V and J ends, which lost 6 bases and 11 bases, there was a span of 16 bases. The CDR3 DNA reads TGTGCCAGCAGTCCCAGCCACCCAGGGGCTTTCTTT. Its protein product is CASSPSHPGAFF.

The genes are TRBV2 and TRBJ2-5; 8 nucleotides agree with TRBD2. This CDR3 comprises 14 residues. V lost 1 base, J lost 3 bases, and 1 base stayed unmatched. Germline V CDR1 and CDR2: SNHLY, FYNNEI. The CDR3 DNA reads TGTGCCAGCAGTGAAGAAGCGGGGGAAGAGACCCAGTACTTC. Amino acids: CASSEEAGEETQYF.